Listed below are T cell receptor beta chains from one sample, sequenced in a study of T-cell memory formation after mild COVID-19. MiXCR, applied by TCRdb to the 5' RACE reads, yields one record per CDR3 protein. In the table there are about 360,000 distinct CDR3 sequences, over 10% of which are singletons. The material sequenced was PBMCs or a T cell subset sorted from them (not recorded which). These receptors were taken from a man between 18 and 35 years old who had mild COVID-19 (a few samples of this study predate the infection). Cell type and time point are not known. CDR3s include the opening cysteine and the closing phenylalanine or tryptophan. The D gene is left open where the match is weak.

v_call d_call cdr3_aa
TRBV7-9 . CASKSRTGAVYGYTF
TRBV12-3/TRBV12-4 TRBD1 CASSPRGQGANTIYF
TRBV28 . CASSPDRGNSPLHF
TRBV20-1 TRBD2 CSASPSSGGPSTQYF
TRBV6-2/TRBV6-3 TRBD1 CASSKTSWTGDHGTDTQYF
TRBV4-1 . CASSPSRAGSYEQYF
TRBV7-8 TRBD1 CATQGARDRVTGELFF
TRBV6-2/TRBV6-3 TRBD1 CASSSRGKETQYF
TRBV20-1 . CSARDAISKETQYF
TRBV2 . CASSGEPPAGEQYF
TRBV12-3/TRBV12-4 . CATAIRSSYTF
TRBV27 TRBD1 CASSEKGTGAADTQYF
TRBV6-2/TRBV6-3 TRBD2 CASSRPWGLAGYNEQFF
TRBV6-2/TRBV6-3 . CASSYSTSYGSSYNEQFF
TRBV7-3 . CASSLTLGNTEAFF
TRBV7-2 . CASSLQGGVTNEKLFF
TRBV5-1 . CASTHLDRRVVGTEAFF
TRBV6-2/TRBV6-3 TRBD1 CASRDRVGELFF
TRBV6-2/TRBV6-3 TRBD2 CASSYPSGGTSETQYF
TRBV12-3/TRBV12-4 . CASSLRGSWVANEQFF
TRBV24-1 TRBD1 CATSDSDRGRGQPQHF
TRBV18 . CASSSDRRTEAFF
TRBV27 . CASSFGGPSGYTF
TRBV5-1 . CASSFGGHGKVQYF
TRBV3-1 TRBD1 CASSRAGQGSYEQYF
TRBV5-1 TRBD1 CASRWDSYYNSPLHF
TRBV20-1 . CSASSGPDTQYF
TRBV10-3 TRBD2 CAISKRTSGGETQYF
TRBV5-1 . CASSPAGGHGYTF